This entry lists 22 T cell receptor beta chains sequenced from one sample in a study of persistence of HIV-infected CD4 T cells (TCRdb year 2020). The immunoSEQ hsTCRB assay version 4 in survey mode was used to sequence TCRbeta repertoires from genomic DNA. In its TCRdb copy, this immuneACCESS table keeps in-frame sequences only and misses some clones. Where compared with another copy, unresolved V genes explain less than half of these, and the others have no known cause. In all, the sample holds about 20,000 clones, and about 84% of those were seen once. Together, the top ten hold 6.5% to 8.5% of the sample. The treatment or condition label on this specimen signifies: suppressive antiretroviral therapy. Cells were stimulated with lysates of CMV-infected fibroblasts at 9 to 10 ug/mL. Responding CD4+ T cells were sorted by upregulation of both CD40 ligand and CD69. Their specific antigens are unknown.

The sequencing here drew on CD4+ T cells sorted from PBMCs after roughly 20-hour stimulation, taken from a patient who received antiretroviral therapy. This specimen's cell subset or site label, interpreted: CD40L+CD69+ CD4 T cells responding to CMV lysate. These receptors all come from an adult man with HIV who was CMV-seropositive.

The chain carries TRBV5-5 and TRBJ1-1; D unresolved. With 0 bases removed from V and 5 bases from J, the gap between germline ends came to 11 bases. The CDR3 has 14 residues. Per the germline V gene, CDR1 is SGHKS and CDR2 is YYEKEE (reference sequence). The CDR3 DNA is TGTGCCAGCAGCTTGGAGTCAGGCAGGACTGAAGCTTTCTTT. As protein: CASSLESGRTEAFF.

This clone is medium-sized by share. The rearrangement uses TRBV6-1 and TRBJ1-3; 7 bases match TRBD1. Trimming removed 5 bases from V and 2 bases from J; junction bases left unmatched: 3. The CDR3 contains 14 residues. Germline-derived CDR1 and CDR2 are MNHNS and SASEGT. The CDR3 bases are TGTGCCAGCAGTTTGACAGGGACTGGAAACACCATATATTTT. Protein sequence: CASSLTGTGNTIYF.

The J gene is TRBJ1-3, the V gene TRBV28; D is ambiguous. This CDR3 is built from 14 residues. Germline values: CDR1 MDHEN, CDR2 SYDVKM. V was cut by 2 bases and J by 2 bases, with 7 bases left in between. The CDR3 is CASSLGDAGNTIYF. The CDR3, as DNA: TGTGCCAGCAGTTTAGGGGATGCTGGAAACACCATATATTTT.

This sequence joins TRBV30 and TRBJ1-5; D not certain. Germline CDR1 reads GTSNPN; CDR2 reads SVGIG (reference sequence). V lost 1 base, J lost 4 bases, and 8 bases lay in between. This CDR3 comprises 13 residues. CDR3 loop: CAWSDSANQPQHF. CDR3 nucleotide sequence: TGTGCCTGGAGTGATTCCGCTAATCAGCCCCAGCATTTT.

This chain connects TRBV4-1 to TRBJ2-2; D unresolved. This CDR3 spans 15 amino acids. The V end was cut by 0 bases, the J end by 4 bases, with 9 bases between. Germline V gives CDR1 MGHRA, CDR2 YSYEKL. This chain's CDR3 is CASSQDLVATGELFF. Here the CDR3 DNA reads TGCGCCAGCAGCCAAGATCTAGTGGCCACCGGGGAGCTGTTTTTT.

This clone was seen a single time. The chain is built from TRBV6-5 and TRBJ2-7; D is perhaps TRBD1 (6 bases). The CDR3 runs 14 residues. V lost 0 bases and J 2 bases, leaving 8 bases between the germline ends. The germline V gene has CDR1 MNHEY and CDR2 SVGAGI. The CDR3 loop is CASSYSGTTYEQYF. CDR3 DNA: TGTGCCAGCAGTTACTCCGGGACAACCTACGAGCAGTACTTC.

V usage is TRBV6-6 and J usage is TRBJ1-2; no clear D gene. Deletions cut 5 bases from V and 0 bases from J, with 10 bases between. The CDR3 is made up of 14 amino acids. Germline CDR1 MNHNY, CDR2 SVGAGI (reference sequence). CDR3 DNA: TGTGCCAGCAGTCAATACAGCACTAACTATGGCTACACCTTC. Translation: CASSQYSTNYGYTF.

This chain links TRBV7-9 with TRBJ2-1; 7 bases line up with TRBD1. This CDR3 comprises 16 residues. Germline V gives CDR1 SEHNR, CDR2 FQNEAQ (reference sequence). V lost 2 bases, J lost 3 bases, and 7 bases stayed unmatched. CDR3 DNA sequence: TGTGCCAGCAGCTTATCACACAGGGGATACTACAATGAGCAGTTCTTC. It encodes CASSLSHRGYYNEQFF.

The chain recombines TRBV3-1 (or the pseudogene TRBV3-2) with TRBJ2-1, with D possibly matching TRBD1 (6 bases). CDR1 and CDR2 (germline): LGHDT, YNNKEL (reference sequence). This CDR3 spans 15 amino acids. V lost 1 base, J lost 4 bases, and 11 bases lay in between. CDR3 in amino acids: CASSQVRDKYNEQFF. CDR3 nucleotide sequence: TGTGCCAGCAGCCAAGTCCGGGACAAATACAATGAGCAGTTCTTC.

CDR3: CASSTFSSGGSNTGELFF. CDR3 in DNA: TGTGCCAGCAGCACCTTCTCTAGCGGGGGGTCGAACACCGGGGAGCTGTTTTTT. The V call is TRBV3-1 (or the pseudogene TRBV3-2), the J call TRBJ2-2; 11 nucleotides agree with TRBD2. CDR3 length equals 18 residues. The germline gives CDR1 LGHDT, CDR2 YNNKEL (reference sequence). V was pared by 5 bases and J by 0 bases, with 8 bases of the junction left unmatched.

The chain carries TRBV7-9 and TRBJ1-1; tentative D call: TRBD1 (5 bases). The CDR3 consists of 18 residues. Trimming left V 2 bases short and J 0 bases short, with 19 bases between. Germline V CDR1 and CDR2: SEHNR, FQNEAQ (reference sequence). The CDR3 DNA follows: TGTGCCAGCAGCTTAAAGGGGCTGGGACCCGCGATGAACACTGAAGCTTTCTTT. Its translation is CASSLKGLGPAMNTEAFF.

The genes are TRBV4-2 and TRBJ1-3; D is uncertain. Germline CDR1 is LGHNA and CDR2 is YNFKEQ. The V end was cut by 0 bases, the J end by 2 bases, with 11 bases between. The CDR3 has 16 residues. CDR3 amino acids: CASSQDTGRAGNTIYF. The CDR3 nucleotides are TGTGCCAGCAGCCAAGATACCGGAAGGGCTGGAAACACCATATATTTT.

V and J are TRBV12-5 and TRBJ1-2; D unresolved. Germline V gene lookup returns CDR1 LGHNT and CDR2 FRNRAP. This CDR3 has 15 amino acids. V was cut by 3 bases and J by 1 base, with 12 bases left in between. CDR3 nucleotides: TGTGCTAGTGGTTTCGAGACGAGGATTAACTATGGCTACACCTTC. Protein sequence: CASGFETRINYGYTF. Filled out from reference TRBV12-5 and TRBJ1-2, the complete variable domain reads DARVTQTPRHKVTEMGQEVTMRCQPILGHNTVFWYRQTMMQGLELLAYFRNRAPLDDSGMPKDRFSAEMPDATLATLKIQPSEPRDSAVYFCASGFETRINYGYTFGSGTRLTVV.

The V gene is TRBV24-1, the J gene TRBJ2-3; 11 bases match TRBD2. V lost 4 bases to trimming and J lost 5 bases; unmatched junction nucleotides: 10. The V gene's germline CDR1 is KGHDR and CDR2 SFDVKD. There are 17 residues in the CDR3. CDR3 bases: TGTGCCACCAGTGACCCTGGGACTAGCGGTGAATTAGATACGCAGTATTTT. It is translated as CATSDPGTSGELDTQYF.

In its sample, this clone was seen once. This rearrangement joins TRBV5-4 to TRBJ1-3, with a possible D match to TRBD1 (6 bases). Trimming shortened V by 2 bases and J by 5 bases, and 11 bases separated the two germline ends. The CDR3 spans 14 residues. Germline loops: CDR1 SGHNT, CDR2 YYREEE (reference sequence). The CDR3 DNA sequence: TGTGCCAGCAGCTTTCCGGGACACAGAAACACCATATATTTT. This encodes CASSFPGHRNTIYF.

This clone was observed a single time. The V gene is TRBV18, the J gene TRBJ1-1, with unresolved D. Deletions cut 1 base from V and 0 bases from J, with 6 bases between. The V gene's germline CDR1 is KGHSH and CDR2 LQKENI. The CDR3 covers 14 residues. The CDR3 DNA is TGTGCCAGCTCACCACGGGGTATGAACACTGAAGCTTTCTTT. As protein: CASSPRGMNTEAFF.

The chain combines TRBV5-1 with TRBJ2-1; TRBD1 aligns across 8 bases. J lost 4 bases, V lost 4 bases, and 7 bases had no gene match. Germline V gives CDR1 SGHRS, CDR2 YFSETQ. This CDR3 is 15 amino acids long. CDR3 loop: CASSTRQGIYNEQFF. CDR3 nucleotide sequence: TGCGCCAGCAGCACACGACAGGGGATTTACAATGAGCAGTTCTTC.

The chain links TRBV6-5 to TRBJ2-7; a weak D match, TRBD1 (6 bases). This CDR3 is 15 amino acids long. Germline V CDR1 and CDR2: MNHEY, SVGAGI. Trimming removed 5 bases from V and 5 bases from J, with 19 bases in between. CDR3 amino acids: CASSHGTPESHEQYF. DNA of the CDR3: TGTGCCAGCAGTCACGGGACACCGGAGAGCCACGAGCAGTACTTC.

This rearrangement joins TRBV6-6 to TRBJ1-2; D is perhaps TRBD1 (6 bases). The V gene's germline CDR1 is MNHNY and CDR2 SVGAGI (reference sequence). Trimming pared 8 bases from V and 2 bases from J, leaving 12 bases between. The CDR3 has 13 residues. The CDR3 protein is CASLTGFNYGYTF. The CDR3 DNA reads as TGTGCCAGCCTAACAGGGTTCAACTATGGCTACACCTTC.

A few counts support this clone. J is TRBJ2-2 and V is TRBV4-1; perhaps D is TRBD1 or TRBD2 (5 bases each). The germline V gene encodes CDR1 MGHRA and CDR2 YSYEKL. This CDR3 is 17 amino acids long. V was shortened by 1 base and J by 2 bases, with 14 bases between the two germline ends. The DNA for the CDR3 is TGCGCCAGCAGCCAAGCCCTGGGGGACGGCAACACCGGGGAGCTGTTTTTT. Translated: CASSQALGDGNTGELFF.

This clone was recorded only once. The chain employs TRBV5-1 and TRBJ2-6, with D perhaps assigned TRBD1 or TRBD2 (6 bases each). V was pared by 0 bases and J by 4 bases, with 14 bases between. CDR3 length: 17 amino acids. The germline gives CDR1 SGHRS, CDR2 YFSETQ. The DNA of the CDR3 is TGCGCCAGCAGCTTGGGGATAGGGGGGTCCGGGGCCAACGTCCTGACTTTC. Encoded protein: CASSLGIGGSGANVLTF.

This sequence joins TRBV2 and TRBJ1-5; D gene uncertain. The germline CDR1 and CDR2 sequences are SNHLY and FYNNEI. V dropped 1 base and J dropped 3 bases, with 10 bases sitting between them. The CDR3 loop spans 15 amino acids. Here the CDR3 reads CASSEESGHNQPQHF. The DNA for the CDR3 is TGTGCCAGCAGTGAAGAGAGTGGGCACAATCAGCCCCAGCATTTT.